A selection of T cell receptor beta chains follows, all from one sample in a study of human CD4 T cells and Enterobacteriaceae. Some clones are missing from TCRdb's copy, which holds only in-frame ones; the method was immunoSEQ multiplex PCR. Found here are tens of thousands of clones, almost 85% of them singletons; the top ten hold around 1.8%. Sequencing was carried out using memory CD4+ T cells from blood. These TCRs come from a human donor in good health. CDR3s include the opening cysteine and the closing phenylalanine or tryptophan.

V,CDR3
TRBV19,CASNPRSGAAFGELFF
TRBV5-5,CASSLAAATNEKLFF
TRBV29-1,CSGEDRGWETQYF
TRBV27,CASTPSSGGRRTEAFF
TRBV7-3,CASSPQPPDSNTEAFF
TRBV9,CASSVGLGNEQFF
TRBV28,CASSLYRESGNTIYF
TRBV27,CASRYGRNTEAFF
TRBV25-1,CASSRSGTGVSYEQYF
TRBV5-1,CASSSTLQGGFDTQYF
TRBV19,CASSIWGINYGYTF
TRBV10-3,CAISPSGLAATDTGELFF
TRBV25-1,CASSASRGRKDTQYF
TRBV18,CASSVGLENEQFF
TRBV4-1,CASSQGLDRGLQYRGGYTF
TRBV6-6,CASSYSTVPNYGYTF
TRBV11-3,CASSYASGTGKQYF
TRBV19,CASSNGLNQPQHF
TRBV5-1,CASRREETQYF
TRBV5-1,CASSLRLLRERNTEAFF
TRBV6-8,CASSYDREMEQYF
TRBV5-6,CASSLNSRSGLANEKLFF
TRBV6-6,CATSGRPDTEAFF
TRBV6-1,CASSLGTEGNTIYF
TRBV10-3,CAISEVQGAYEQYF
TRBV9,CASSVGPRSSGANVLTF
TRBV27,CASSPTPLATLDVRYNEQFF
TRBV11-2,CASSLGRYTGELFF
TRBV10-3,CAISGASGSYNEQFF
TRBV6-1,CASSEGGPTQQFF
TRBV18,CASSPGQGETQYF
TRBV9,CASSAGTGSGETQYF
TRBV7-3,CASSLSGGKGYTF
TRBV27,CASATAPPSYEQYF
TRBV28,CASSSSYEQYF
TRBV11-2,CASLGLAGIRTDTQYF
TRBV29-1,CSVEGGQGGTEAFF
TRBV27,CASSLRESTGELFF
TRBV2,CASEGTGKNGYTF